These 21 T cell receptor beta chains came from one sample sequenced in a study of glioma-infiltrating T cells after dendritic cell vaccination. The table came from immunoSEQ multiplex PCR; TCRdb's copy has only in-frame clones and leaves some out. Of approximately 64,000 clones listed, approximately 78% are singletons. This specimen was blood, taken before dendritic cell vaccination. The receptors originated from a human donor with glioblastoma.

This clone was detected once. CDR3 in amino acids: CASSPRRQVLDYGYTF. CDR3 in DNA: TGTGCCAGCAGCCCCCGACGACAGGTGCTCGACTATGGCTACACCTTC. The chain links TRBV2 to TRBJ1-2; D possibly corresponds to TRBD1 (6 bases). The CDR3 loop spans 16 amino acids. Germline CDR1 SNHLY, CDR2 FYNNEI. Trimming left V 6 bases short and J 3 bases short, with 20 bases between.

J is TRBJ1-1 and V is TRBV5-1; D remains ambiguous. V dropped 0 bases and J dropped 5 bases, with 14 bases sitting between them. Germline V gives CDR1 SGHRS, CDR2 YFSETQ. This CDR3 is 15 amino acids long. CDR3 nucleotide sequence: TGCGCCAGCAGCTTGGCCGGAGGGTCGGGGACTGAAGCTTTCTTT. It encodes CASSLAGGSGTEAFF.

The J gene is TRBJ2-1, the V gene TRBV7-2, with D hard to call. Trimming took 5 bases from V and 3 from J, leaving 8 bases between them. Germline V gene data show CDR1 as SGHTA and CDR2 as FQGNSA. The CDR3 extends over 13 amino acids. The CDR3 loop is CASSPTYYNEQFF. The CDR3 DNA is TGTGCCAGCAGCCCTACGTACTACAATGAGCAGTTCTTC.

The chain carries TRBV11-2 and TRBJ2-2; D is possibly TRBD1 (6 bases). V shed 1 base and J shed 6 bases, with 15 bases lying between them. The CDR3 totals 16 residues. From germline, CDR1 is SGHAT and CDR2 FQNNGV. The CDR3 loop is CASSLASRTAAGELFF. Here the CDR3 DNA reads TGTGCCAGCAGCTTAGCGAGTAGGACAGCGGCCGGGGAGCTGTTTTTT.

The chain carries TRBV6-6 and TRBJ2-7; tentatively, D is TRBD2 (5 bases). Germline V gene sequence: CDR1 MNHNY, CDR2 SVGAGI (reference sequence). The CDR3 sequence is 15 residues long. V dropped 0 bases and J dropped 0 bases, with 9 bases sitting between them. CDR3 protein: CASSYSAGDSYEQYF. CDR3 nucleotide sequence: TGTGCCAGCAGTTACTCGGCGGGCGACTCCTACGAGCAGTACTTC.

This chain links TRBV4-1 with TRBJ2-7; a possible D gene is TRBD2 (5 bases). CDR3 size: 16 residues. Germline V gives CDR1 MGHRA, CDR2 YSYEKL. Trimming pared 0 bases from V and 3 bases from J, leaving 15 bases between. CDR3 amino acids: CASSQERAAFIYEQYF. CDR3 sequence (DNA): TGCGCCAGCAGCCAAGAGCGGGCAGCCTTTATCTACGAGCAGTACTTC.

The rearrangement joins TRBV4-2 to TRBJ2-3; TRBD2 matches at 7 bases. The CDR3 covers 17 residues. With 0 bases clipped from V and 2 bases from J, the junction kept 8 bases outside the gene matches. Germline V CDR1 and CDR2: LGHNA, YNFKEQ. The CDR3 nucleotides read TGTGCCAGCAGCCAAGATCATGGGCGGGGGATCACAGATACGCAGTATTTT. Translation gives CASSQDHGRGITDTQYF.

The chain uses TRBV5-1 and TRBJ1-1, with TRBD1 matching over 8 bases. V lost 0 bases to trimming and J lost 2 bases; unmatched junction nucleotides: 3. This CDR3 comprises 15 residues. Germline V gene lookup returns CDR1 SGHRS and CDR2 YFSETQ. CDR3 sequence reads: CASSLVGQGNTEAFF. DNA for the CDR3: TGCGCCAGCAGCTTGGTTGGACAGGGTAACACTGAAGCTTTCTTT.

This rearrangement joins TRBV10-2 to TRBJ1-2, with D tentatively TRBD1 (6 bases). The V end lost 6 bases, the J end lost 2 bases, and 19 bases lay between the germline ends. Germline CDR1 and CDR2: WSHSY and SAAADI. This CDR3 is 16 amino acids long. The CDR3 is CASSPDRKGGNYGYTF. The CDR3, as DNA: TGCGCCAGCAGCCCGGACAGAAAGGGTGGAAACTATGGCTACACCTTC.

The rearrangement links TRBV5-4 to TRBJ1-1; D perhaps matches TRBD1 (5 bases). This CDR3 is built from 15 residues. The germline gives CDR1 SGHNT, CDR2 YYREEE (reference sequence). V was trimmed by 3 bases and J by 4 bases, leaving 16 bases between them. The CDR3 protein is CASSSSTGRSTEAFF. CDR3 nucleotides: TGTGCCAGCAGCTCGTCAACAGGAAGGAGCACTGAAGCTTTCTTT.

The chain carries TRBV11-3 and TRBJ1-1, with 7 nucleotides matching TRBD1. Unmatched junction bases numbered 4, after V lost 1 base and J lost 8 bases. This CDR3 has 13 residues. CDR1 is SGHNT and CDR2 is YENEEA in the germline V gene. CDR3 bases: TGTGCCAGCAGCTTAGGAAGGGGGCGCGAAGCTTTCTTT. Protein product: CASSLGRGREAFF.

The chain carries TRBV19 and TRBJ2-3, with D possibly matching TRBD2 (6 bases). V was clipped by 3 bases and J by 4 bases, with 11 bases between them. CDR3 length: 14 amino acids. The germline V gene has CDR1 LNHDA and CDR2 SQIVND (reference sequence). CDR3 DNA: TGTGCCAGTAGTATTGGGACTCCTGCAGATACGCAGTATTTT. Amino acids: CASSIGTPADTQYF.

The chain has TRBV12-2 and TRBJ2-7; TRBD2 is the table's D call and was not checked against the DNA. TRBV12-2 constitutes a pseudogene. The CDR3 runs to 16 residues. This CDR3 reads CASRLAALRVRSEQYF. The CDR3 coding sequence is TGTGCAAGTCGCTTAGCTGCTCTCCGAGTAAGGAGCGAGCAGTACTTC.

The rearrangement uses TRBV19 and TRBJ1-1; weak D call: TRBD1 (5 bases). Germline values: CDR1 LNHDA, CDR2 SQIVND (reference sequence). The V and J ends lost 8 bases and 1 base respectively, with 14 bases between them. CDR3 length: 14 amino acids. CDR3 protein: CASQEARANTEAFF. The CDR3 bases are TGTGCCAGTCAAGAGGCCAGGGCGAACACTGAAGCTTTCTTT.

This chain links TRBV9 with TRBJ1-2, with D perhaps TRBD1 (5 bases). The CDR3 sequence is 14 residues long. In germline, CDR1 is SGDLS, CDR2 YYNGEE. V was cut by 0 bases and J by 6 bases, with 12 bases left in between. This CDR3 is CASSVGRATDGYTF. As DNA, the CDR3 is TGTGCCAGCAGCGTAGGACGGGCGACAGATGGCTACACCTTC.

This clone appeared a few times. This sequence joins TRBV19 and TRBJ1-3; possible D gene TRBD1, 5 bases. V lost 4 bases and J 1 base, leaving 14 bases between the germline ends. Per the germline V gene, CDR1 is LNHDA and CDR2 is SQIVND (reference sequence). This CDR3 has 16 residues. The CDR3 DNA sequence: TGTGCCAGTAGTAGGCGGGACGGACCGTCTGGAAACACCATATATTTT. It yields the protein CASSRRDGPSGNTIYF.

The V call is TRBV10-3, the J call TRBJ1-4; no firm D call. CDR3 length: 14 residues. Germline CDR1 and CDR2: ENHRY and SYGVKD. Trimming cost V 2 bases and J 4 bases, with 8 bases left between them. The CDR3: CAISERGGNEKLFF. The CDR3 nucleotides read TGTGCCATCAGTGAGCGGGGAGGTAATGAAAAACTGTTTTTT.

Comments on this clone: This CDR3 is also generated by other DNA sequences in the sample. J is TRBJ1-5 and V is TRBV7-8, with D possibly being TRBD1 (5 bases). The V end was cut by 5 bases, the J end by 7 bases, with 12 bases between. There are 13 residues in the CDR3. Germline assignment: CDR1 SGHVS and CDR2 FQNEAQ. CDR3 protein: CASSPWRGQPQHF. For the CDR3, the DNA is TGTGCCAGCAGCCCGTGGAGGGGACAGCCCCAGCATTTT.

Only a few counts were recorded for this clone. The chain uses TRBV7-2 and TRBJ2-3; D gene ambiguous. The germline gives CDR1 SGHTA, CDR2 FQGNSA. The CDR3 covers 13 residues. V was pared by 0 bases and J by 4 bases, with 5 bases between. CDR3 in DNA: TGTGCCAGCAGCTTAGCGGCCGCAGATACGCAGTATTTT. It translates to CASSLAAADTQYF.

The chain uses TRBV5-1 and TRBJ2-7, with D perhaps TRBD2 (5 bases). CDR3 length: 12 amino acids. Germline CDR1 SGHRS, CDR2 YFSETQ. The V end lost 3 bases, the J end lost 2 bases, and 6 bases lay between the germline ends. CDR3 residues: CASSSGTYEQYF. CDR3 DNA sequence: TGCGCCAGCAGCTCCGGGACCTACGAGCAGTACTTC.

The chain combines TRBV27 with TRBJ1-5; the match to TRBD1 covers 8 bases. Germline V gene data show CDR1 as MNHEY and CDR2 as SMNVEV (reference sequence). Trimming took 2 bases from V and 7 from J; bases not matched to a gene: 1. The CDR3 has 13 amino acids. CDR3 amino acids: CASSLTGGQPQHF. The CDR3 bases are TGTGCCAGCAGTTTAACAGGGGGACAGCCCCAGCATTTT.